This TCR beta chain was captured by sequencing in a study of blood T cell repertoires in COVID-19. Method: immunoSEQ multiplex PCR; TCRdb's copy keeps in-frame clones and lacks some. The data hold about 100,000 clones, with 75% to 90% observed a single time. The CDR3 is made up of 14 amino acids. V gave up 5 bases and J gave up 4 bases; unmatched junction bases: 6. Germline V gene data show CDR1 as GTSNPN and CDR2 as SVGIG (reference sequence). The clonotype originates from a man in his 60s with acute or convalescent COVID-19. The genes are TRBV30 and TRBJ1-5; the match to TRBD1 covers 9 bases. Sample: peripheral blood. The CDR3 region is CAWRKTGGNQPQHF. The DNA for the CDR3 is TGTGCCTGGCGAAAGACAGGGGGAAATCAGCCCCAGCATTTT.